This entry is about one T cell receptor beta chain. This sample was taken from a study of blood T cell repertoires in COVID-19. Study in general: Acute and convalescent COVID-19 specimens originated in the United States, Italy and Spain. T cells, B-cell-depleted T cells, or PBMCs provided the cDNA or gDNA that served as material.

Germline CDR1 is MGHRA and CDR2 is YSYEKL. The CDR3 loop spans 13 amino acids. V lost 0 bases and J 7 bases, leaving 9 bases between the germline ends. Methods used by the authors: Nucleated cell counts were estimated from reference gene primer amplification. The data were produced by immunoSEQ multiplex PCR, yet TCRdb's version contains in-frame clones alone and is incomplete. The DNA was the basis for D and trimming; V, J and clone size are from that table. Here the sample spans hundreds of thousands of clones, around 80% being singletons. This TCR was recovered from a woman of 80 years or more with acute or convalescent COVID-19. Source material: peripheral blood. The chain links TRBV4-1 to TRBJ1-2; possible D gene TRBD1, 5 bases. CDR3 DNA sequence: TGCGCCAGCAGCCAAGATGGGGCGTTTGGCTACACCTTC. Translating it yields CASSQDGAFGYTF.